Presented here are 2 T cell receptor beta chains from one specimen sequenced in a study of cytomegalovirus exposure and HLA in healthy donors (dated by TCRdb to the late 2010s). The library relied on the immunoSEQ multiplex PCR assay. The multiplex PCR relied on a mix of 60 forward primers for TCR Vbeta segments and 13 reverse primers for TCR Jbeta segments. Sourced from immuneACCESS, this table was stored by TCRdb with only in-frame sequences that have V and J called. A share of the clones is absent; for the studies checked, an unresolved V gene accounts for under half, and the remainder has no known explanation. For this sample the table gives roughly 160,000 clones, of which approximately 80% were detected only once. Approximately 7% of the sample lies in the top ten. Specimen: PBMCs. These receptors were taken from a woman in her twenties or thirties in good health and CMV-seropositive.

This clone was detected a few times. This CDR3 is CASSLSGNTEAFF. In DNA form, the CDR3 reads TGTGCCAGCAGCTTAAGCGGGAACACTGAAGCTTTCTTT. The rearrangement joins TRBV7-6 to TRBJ1-1; the D is unclear. Trimming shortened V by 2 bases and J by 1 base, and 5 bases separated the two germline ends. Germline lookup yields CDR1 SGHVS and CDR2 FNYEAQ. The CDR3 is 13 residues long.

The V call is TRBV7-2, the J call TRBJ2-5; 13 nucleotides align to TRBD2. V gave up 5 bases and J gave up 5 bases; unmatched junction bases: 8. The CDR3 spans 16 residues. Germline lookup yields CDR1 SGHTA and CDR2 FQGNSA. The CDR3 loop is CASSEGTSGVVETQYF. As DNA, the CDR3 is TGTGCCAGCAGCGAAGGGACTAGCGGGGTGGTTGAGACCCAGTACTTC.